The sequence of this T cell receptor beta chain was determined in a study of blood T cell repertoires in COVID-19. Overall study: Collection of acute and convalescent COVID-19 samples took place in the United States, Italy and Spain. Sample material is recorded as cDNA or gDNA derived from T cells, B-cell-depleted T cells, or PBMCs.

Per the authors' pipeline: Estimates of nucleated cell counts were drawn from the amplification of reference gene primers. The data were produced by immunoSEQ multiplex PCR, yet TCRdb's version contains in-frame clones alone and is incomplete. The DNA gave D and trimming, while V, J and clone size come from that table. The data hold hundreds of thousands of clones, with approximately 90% observed a single time. Looked up from germline, CDR1 is SQVTM and CDR2 is ANQGSEA. Trimming took off 4 bases at V and 7 bases at J, with 10 bases between the two ends. CDR3 length: 11 amino acids. The V call is TRBV29-1, the J call TRBJ1-2; weak D call: TRBD1 (6 bases). The sequence derives from a young woman who had recovered from COVID-19. The sequenced material came from peripheral blood. CDR3 DNA sequence: TGCAGCGTTGCCCGGGACACTGGCTACACCTTC. Translation: CSVARDTGYTF.